The clone carrying this TCR beta chain was seen a handful of times. The sample is drawn from a study of response to subunit inactivated influenza vaccine. TCRdb recomputed calls from the RT-PCR reads with MiXCR, one row per CDR3 protein. The sample has over 150,000 distinct CDR3 sequences, nearly 9.5% seen once; the top ten hold approximately 10%. The CDR3 spans 16 residues. Germline values: CDR1 SGHVS, CDR2 FNYEAQ. J gave up 6 bases and V 0 bases, and 6 bases lay outside the gene matches. The V gene is TRBV7-6, the J gene TRBJ2-1, with 9 bases identical to TRBD2. The sequences come from non-naive T cells sorted from PBMCs, collected on the day of vaccination. The sequence was collected from a man aged 50 to 59 who received an inactivated influenza vaccine. CDR3 in DNA: TGTGCCAGCAGCTTAGCGTCATTTAGCGGGAGCAATGAGCAGTTCTTC. Protein: CASSLASFSGSNEQFF.